The clone carrying this TCR beta chain appeared many times. What it recognizes is unknown. This record belongs to a study of T cells in Graves' hyperthyroidism and ophthalmopathy. Study background: Peripheral blood was collected at initial diagnosis, before any treatment.

V was pared by 5 bases and J by 7 bases, with 11 bases between. The germline V gene encodes CDR1 MNHEY and CDR2 SMNVEV (reference sequence). This CDR3 spans 12 amino acids. Whole-study results and caveats: Blood also showed most of the thyroid clonotypes that were expanded above 0.001.

The study left out patients who had uncontrolled infection, other autoimmune disease, pregnancy or lactation. The investigators amplified TCR beta CDR3 regions from RNA transcripts. When the TCR CDR3 underwent first-round RT-PCR, the HTBI primer set was used. TCRdb reprocessed the multiplex PCR reads with MiXCR, giving one entry per CDR3 protein. The sample yields some 500,000 distinct CDR3 sequences, roughly an eighth seen once. The TCR was taken from a woman under 30 with Graves' hyperthyroidism. The sample was blood. The rearrangement links TRBV27 to TRBJ1-1; D is unclear. In DNA form, the CDR3 reads TGTGCCAGCAGTCCTATCCCGATTGAAGCTTTCTTT. Translated: CASSPIPIEAFF.